The rows below give T cell receptor beta chains drawn from one sample of a study of CD8 T cells in ankylosing spondylitis. TCRdb passed the 5' RACE reads through MiXCR, listing each CDR3 protein once. In the table there are 250,000 or so distinct CDR3 sequences, roughly 10% of which are singletons. The sequenced sample was blood, either unsorted or a sorted T cell fraction (not recorded which). The receptors originated from a male donor with ankylosing spondylitis or in good health (not recorded which). CDR3s include the opening cysteine and the closing phenylalanine or tryptophan.

v_call: TRBV3-1
j_call: TRBJ1-1
cdr3_aa: CASSPLIGRDTEAFF

v_call: TRBV7-9
j_call: TRBJ2-5
cdr3_aa: CASSLGTGTGKYF

v_call: TRBV11-2
j_call: TRBJ2-5
cdr3_aa: CASSLNGAQETQYF

v_call: TRBV7-9
j_call: TRBJ2-7
cdr3_aa: CASSLADITYEQYF

v_call: TRBV6-5
j_call: TRBJ1-1
cdr3_aa: CASSYSTGTVNTEAFF

v_call: TRBV10-3
j_call: TRBJ1-6
cdr3_aa: CAIRPDRNNSPLHF

v_call: TRBV5-1
j_call: TRBJ1-3
cdr3_aa: CASSLATSGNTIYF

v_call: TRBV14
j_call: TRBJ2-1
cdr3_aa: CASSQELARNNEQFF

v_call: TRBV5-1
j_call: TRBJ2-2
cdr3_aa: CASSLNSVAGAGELFF

v_call: TRBV11-1
j_call: TRBJ2-1
cdr3_aa: CASSFLTSGSKNEQFF

v_call: TRBV30
j_call: TRBJ2-2
cdr3_aa: CAWRWGQGTPGELFF

v_call: TRBV14
j_call: TRBJ2-1
cdr3_aa: CVSSLPSSYNEQFF

v_call: TRBV10-3
j_call: TRBJ2-1
cdr3_aa: CAISELQGAPDNEQFF

v_call: TRBV12-3/TRBV12-4
j_call: TRBJ1-2
cdr3_aa: CASSSGSNYGYTF

v_call: TRBV6-1
j_call: TRBJ1-2
cdr3_aa: CASSGDFEANYGYTF

v_call: TRBV5-5
j_call: TRBJ1-2
cdr3_aa: CASSLARPGDYGYTF

v_call: TRBV20-1
j_call: TRBJ2-7
cdr3_aa: CSARVLLAGYEQYF

v_call: TRBV7-2
j_call: TRBJ2-7
cdr3_aa: CASSLRTGPSSYEQYF

v_call: TRBV7-8
j_call: TRBJ2-2
cdr3_aa: CASSPRLISGTGELFF

v_call: TRBV29-1
j_call: TRBJ1-2
cdr3_aa: CSVARTAGNYGYTF

v_call: TRBV10-3
j_call: TRBJ2-5
cdr3_aa: CAISAEAQYF

v_call: TRBV7-6
j_call: TRBJ2-3
cdr3_aa: CASSLDGGGYSDTQYF

v_call: TRBV11-1
j_call: TRBJ2-2
cdr3_aa: CASNGRRGRLGELFF

v_call: TRBV20-1
j_call: TRBJ1-1
cdr3_aa: CSARGEGGSPQPEAFF

v_call: TRBV7-9
j_call: TRBJ2-3
cdr3_aa: CASSFPRSSSTDTQYF

v_call: TRBV7-2
j_call: TRBJ2-3
cdr3_aa: CASGKRGALDTQYF

v_call: TRBV20-1
j_call: TRBJ2-1
cdr3_aa: CSAYPGQDIWYNEQFF

v_call: TRBV12-3/TRBV12-4
j_call: TRBJ2-7
cdr3_aa: CASSFDDRAYEQYF

v_call: TRBV20-1
j_call: TRBJ1-1
cdr3_aa: CSAKGPANTEAFF

v_call: TRBV4-2
j_call: TRBJ2-1
cdr3_aa: CASSQVAGGVTYNEQFF

v_call: TRBV20-1
j_call: TRBJ2-3
cdr3_aa: CSADAGTAKSDTQYF

v_call: TRBV5-1
j_call: TRBJ2-2
cdr3_aa: CASSWRPGTGDGTGELFF

v_call: TRBV5-1
j_call: TRBJ2-3
cdr3_aa: CASLLDGGDTQYF

v_call: TRBV12-3/TRBV12-4
j_call: TRBJ1-6
cdr3_aa: CASSFSGMGSPLHF

v_call: TRBV7-2
j_call: TRBJ2-7
cdr3_aa: CASSRTSGESSYEQYF

v_call: TRBV6-5
j_call: TRBJ1-1
cdr3_aa: CASSYTGGVGEAFF

v_call: TRBV20-1
j_call: TRBJ2-1
cdr3_aa: CSADSDDSNNEQFF

v_call: TRBV7-8
j_call: TRBJ2-3
cdr3_aa: CASSPLKSTDTQYF

v_call: TRBV7-6
j_call: TRBJ2-6
cdr3_aa: CASRASGANVLTF

v_call: TRBV4-1
j_call: TRBJ1-2
cdr3_aa: CASSRQGDYGYTF